The 10 T cell receptor beta chains listed next were all sequenced from one sample in a study of blood T cell repertoires in COVID-19. Produced via immunoSEQ multiplex PCR; TCRdb's table is partial and in-frame only. The data hold around 92,000 clones, with under 80% observed a single time. Sequencing was done on a sample of peripheral blood. Receptor source: a man between 65 and 85 years old with COVID-19, enrolled during active disease.

The V and J genes are TRBV18 and TRBJ2-5, with 9 bases lining up with TRBD1. The germline V gene encodes CDR1 KGHSH and CDR2 LQKENI. V dropped 4 bases and J dropped 1; count of bases not matched to a gene: 4. The CDR3 has 15 amino acids. The CDR3 nucleotides read TGTGCCAGCTCACGGGGGACAGGGTCCCAAGAGACCCAGTACTTC. Protein sequence: CASSRGTGSQETQYF.

The chain is built from TRBV28 and TRBJ1-2; 7 nucleotides align to TRBD1. This CDR3 is built from 14 residues. J gave up 4 bases and V 7 bases, and 9 bases lay outside the gene matches. The germline gives CDR1 MDHEN, CDR2 SYDVKM. Here the CDR3 DNA reads TGTGCCAGCAAGAGGGACAGTTATGCCTATGGCTACACCTTC. Translation gives CASKRDSYAYGYTF.

This clone was seen a handful of times. V is TRBV12-5 and J is TRBJ2-4; 8 bases map to TRBD2. Germline assignment: CDR1 LGHNT and CDR2 FRNRAP. The CDR3 sequence is 17 residues long. Trimming cost V 0 bases and J 9 bases; bases outside gene matches: 13. The CDR3 DNA reads as TGTGCTAGTGGTTTGGTACTATTAGCGGGATCGATGGGCATTCAGTACTTC. Translation: CASGLVLLAGSMGIQYF.

J is TRBJ2-7 and V is TRBV5-6; 9 bases fit TRBD2. The CDR3 has 12 residues. The germline gives CDR1 SGHDT, CDR2 YYEEEE. Germline trimming cut 6 bases from V and 3 bases from J; bases unmatched to any gene: 1. This chain's CDR3 is CASKREDYEQYF. In DNA form, the CDR3 reads TGTGCCAGCAAGCGGGAGGACTACGAGCAGTACTTC. The full variable domain, with the rest looked up from reference TRBV5-6 and TRBJ2-7, is DAGVTQSPTHLIKTRGQQVTLRCSPKSGHDTVSWYQQALGQGPQFIFQYYEEEERQRGNFPDRFSGHQFPNYSSELNVNALLLGDSALYLCASKREDYEQYFGPGTRLTVT.

This chain connects TRBV29-1 to TRBJ2-1; no reliable D call. Germline V gene sequence: CDR1 SQVTM, CDR2 ANQGSEA. The CDR3 contains 13 residues. V was cut by 8 bases and J by 0 bases, with 11 bases left in between. The CDR3 region has the DNA TGCAGCAACCGCGGATACTCCTACAATGAGCAGTTCTTC. Translation gives CSNRGYSYNEQFF.

This rearrangement joins TRBV21-1 to TRBJ2-1; the table's D gene call, TRBD2, was not cross checked with the DNA. TRBV21-1 is described as a pseudogene. The CDR3 length is 13 residues. CDR3 protein: CASSSFFRDSALF. The DNA of the CDR3 is TGTGCCAGCAGCAGCTTCTTCCGGGACTCGGCGCTCTTC.

The chain links TRBV3-1 (or the pseudogene TRBV3-2) to TRBJ1-2, with D maybe TRBD1 (6 bases). The CDR3 extends over 14 amino acids. The V end lost 4 bases, the J end lost 8 bases, and 17 bases lay between the germline ends. Germline V lookup: CDR1 LGHDT, CDR2 YNNKEL (reference sequence). Written as DNA, the CDR3 is TGTGCCAGCAGCCCAAGACAGGACCTATGGGGCTACACCTTC. Translated: CASSPRQDLWGYTF.

This clone appeared once. J is TRBJ2-6 and V is TRBV30; perhaps TRBD1 as D (6 bases). The CDR3 contains 17 residues. The germline V and J ends were trimmed by 4 bases and 0 bases, with 16 bases remaining between them. The germline gives CDR1 GTSNPN, CDR2 SVGIG (reference sequence). CDR3 in DNA: TGTGCCTGGAAATCGTACAGGGTCCCCTCTGGGGCCAACGTCCTGACTTTC. Translation gives CAWKSYRVPSGANVLTF.

This clone was seen a handful of times. This chain links TRBV29-1 with TRBJ1-4; D gene unclear. With 6 bases removed from V and 5 bases from J, the gap between germline ends came to 7 bases. Per the germline V gene, CDR1 is SQVTM and CDR2 is ANQGSEA. The CDR3 spans 11 residues. As DNA, the CDR3 is TGCAGCGTGGGCCAAAATGAAAAACTGTTTTTT. Encoded protein: CSVGQNEKLFF.

This clone was detected a few times. The chain is built from TRBV28 and TRBJ2-5, with 11 bases aligning to TRBD1. Trimming cost V 3 bases and J 4 bases; bases outside gene matches: 4. Germline CDR1 reads MDHEN; CDR2 reads SYDVKM. The CDR3 is 15 residues long. The CDR3 here is CASSLGTGGTETQYF. Here the CDR3 DNA reads TGTGCCAGCAGTTTGGGGACAGGGGGGACAGAGACCCAGTACTTC.